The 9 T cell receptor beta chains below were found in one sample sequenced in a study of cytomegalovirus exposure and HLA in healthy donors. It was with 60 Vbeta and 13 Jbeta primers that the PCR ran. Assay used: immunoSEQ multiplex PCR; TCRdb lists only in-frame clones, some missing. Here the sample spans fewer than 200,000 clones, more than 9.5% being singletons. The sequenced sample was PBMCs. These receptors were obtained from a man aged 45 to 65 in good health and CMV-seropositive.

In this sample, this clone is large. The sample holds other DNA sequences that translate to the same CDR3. The CDR3 nucleotides read TGTGCCTGGAGTGTACCGTGGGGACAGGGAGTTTACTCTGGAAACACCATATATTTT. This codes for CAWSVPWGQGVYSGNTIYF. The genes are TRBV30 and TRBJ1-3, with TRBD1 matching over 9 bases. Germline V CDR1 and CDR2: GTSNPN, SVGIG (reference sequence). The CDR3 loop spans 19 amino acids. V trimming: 0 bases; J trimming: 0 bases; junction bases outside the gene matches: 12.

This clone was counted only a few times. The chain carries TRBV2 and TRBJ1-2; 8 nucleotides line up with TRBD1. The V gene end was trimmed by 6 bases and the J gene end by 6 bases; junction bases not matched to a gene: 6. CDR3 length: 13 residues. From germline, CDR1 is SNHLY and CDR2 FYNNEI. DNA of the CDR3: TGTGCCAGCAGATACAGGGGGGTGGATGGCTACACCTTC. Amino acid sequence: CASRYRGVDGYTF.

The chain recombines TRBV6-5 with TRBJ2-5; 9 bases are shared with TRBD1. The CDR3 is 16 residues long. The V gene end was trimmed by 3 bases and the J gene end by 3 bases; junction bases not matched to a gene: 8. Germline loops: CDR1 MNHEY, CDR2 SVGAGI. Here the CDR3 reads CASSYLLGQGKETQYF. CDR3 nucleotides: TGTGCCAGCAGTTATTTGTTGGGACAGGGTAAAGAGACCCAGTACTTC.

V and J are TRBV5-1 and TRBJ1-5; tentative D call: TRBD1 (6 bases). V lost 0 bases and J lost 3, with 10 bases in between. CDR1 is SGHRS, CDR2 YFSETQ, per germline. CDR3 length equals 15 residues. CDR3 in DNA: TGCGCCAGCAGCTTGGAAGGGACACTCAATCAGCCCCAGCATTTT. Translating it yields CASSLEGTLNQPQHF.

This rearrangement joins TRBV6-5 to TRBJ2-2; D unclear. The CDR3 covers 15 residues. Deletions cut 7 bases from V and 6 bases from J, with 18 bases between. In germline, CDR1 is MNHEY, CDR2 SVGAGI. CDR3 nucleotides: TGTGCCAGCAACCCCAGTTTAAATTTCGCCGGGGAGCTGTTTTTT. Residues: CASNPSLNFAGELFF.

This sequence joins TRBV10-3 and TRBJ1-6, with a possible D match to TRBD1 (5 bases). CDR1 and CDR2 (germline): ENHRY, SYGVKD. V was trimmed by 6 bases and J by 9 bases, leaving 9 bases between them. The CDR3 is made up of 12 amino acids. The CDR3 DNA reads TGTGCCATCAGCGCAGGGTCTTCACCCCTCCACTTT. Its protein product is CAISAGSSPLHF.

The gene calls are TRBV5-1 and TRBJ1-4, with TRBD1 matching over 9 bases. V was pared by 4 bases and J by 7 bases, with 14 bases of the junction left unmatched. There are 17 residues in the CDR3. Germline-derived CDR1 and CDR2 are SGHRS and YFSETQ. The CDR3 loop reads CASSTGRQGERGEKLFF. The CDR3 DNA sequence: TGCGCCAGCAGCACCGGGCGACAGGGGGAAAGGGGTGAAAAACTGTTTTTT.

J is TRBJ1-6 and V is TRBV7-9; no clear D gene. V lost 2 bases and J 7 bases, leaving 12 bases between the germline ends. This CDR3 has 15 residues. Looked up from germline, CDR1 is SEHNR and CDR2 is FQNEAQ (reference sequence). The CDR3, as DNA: TGTGCCAGCAGCTTAAATCCCAGAGGAAATTCACCCCTCCACTTT. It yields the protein CASSLNPRGNSPLHF. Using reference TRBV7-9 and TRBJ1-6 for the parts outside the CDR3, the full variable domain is DTGVSQNPRHKITKRGQNVTFRCDPISEHNRLYWYRQTLGQGPEFLTYFQNEAQLEKSRLLSDRFSAERPKGSFSTLEIQRTEQGDSAMYLCASSLNPRGNSPLHFGNGTRLTVT.

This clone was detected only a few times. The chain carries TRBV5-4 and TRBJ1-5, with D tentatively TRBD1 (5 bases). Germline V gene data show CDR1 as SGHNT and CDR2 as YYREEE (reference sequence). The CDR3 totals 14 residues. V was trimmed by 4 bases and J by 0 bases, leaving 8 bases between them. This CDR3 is CASSRGGSNQPQHF. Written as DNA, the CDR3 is TGTGCCAGCAGCCGGGGGGGTAGCAATCAGCCCCAGCATTTT.